These 26 T cell receptor beta chains were sequenced from one sample in a study of T-cell memory formation after mild COVID-19. One entry per CDR3 protein results from TCRdb running MiXCR on the 5' RACE reads. This table has tens of thousands of distinct CDR3 sequences, approximately 21% appearing once. The sequencing sample was made of PBMCs or a T cell subset sorted from them (not recorded which). The receptor set was obtained from an adult who had mild COVID-19 (a few samples of this study predate the infection). Cell type and time point are not known.

This clonotype was seen repeatedly, ten times or more. This chain links TRBV14 with TRBJ1-1; weak D call: TRBD1 (5 bases). This CDR3 contains 15 residues. Germline CDR1 SGHDN, CDR2 FVKESK. Trimming took 4 bases from V and 7 from J, leaving 19 bases between them. The CDR3 reads CASSLQSWGVSEAFF. For the CDR3, the DNA is TGTGCCAGCAGCCTCCAAAGTTGGGGGGTTAGTGAAGCTTTCTTT.

V and J are TRBV4-1 and TRBJ2-3; D not certain. The germline V gene has CDR1 MGHRA and CDR2 YSYEKL. CDR3 size: 15 residues. V was shortened by 0 bases and J by 2 bases, with 9 bases between the two germline ends. CDR3 in DNA: TGCGCCAGCAGCCAAGAGATCCTAAACACAGATACGCAGTATTTT. Encoded protein: CASSQEILNTDTQYF.

The V gene is TRBV5-1, the J gene TRBJ2-1; D is perhaps TRBD1 or TRBD2 (5 bases each). Germline assignment: CDR1 SGHRS and CDR2 YFSETQ. The CDR3 consists of 14 residues. Deletions cut 0 bases from V and 6 bases from J, with 10 bases between. CDR3 sequence reads: CASSLVAGTNEQFF. The DNA of the CDR3 is TGCGCCAGCAGCTTGGTGGCAGGGACCAATGAGCAGTTCTTC. The full variable domain, with the rest looked up from reference TRBV5-1 and TRBJ2-1, is KAGVTQTPRYLIKTRGQQVTLSCSPISGHRSVSWYQQTPGQGLQFLFEYFSETQRNKGNFPGRFSGRQFSNSRSEMNVSTLELGDSALYLCASSLVAGTNEQFFGPGTRLTVL.

This clonotype has a count of ten or more. The CDR3 loop reads CASSPLTGLNEKLFF. In DNA form, the CDR3 reads TGTGCCAGCAGCCCACTGACAGGCCTTAATGAAAAACTGTTTTTT. This chain links TRBV7-9 with TRBJ1-4; tentatively, D is TRBD1 (6 bases). The germline gives CDR1 SEHNR, CDR2 FQNEAQ (reference sequence). V shed 5 bases and J shed 4 bases, with 14 bases lying between them. The CDR3 length is 15 residues. Looking up the rest from reference TRBV7-9 and TRBJ1-4 gives the full variable domain: DTGVSQNPRHKITKRGQNVTFRCDPISEHNRLYWYRQTLGQGPEFLTYFQNEAQLEKSRLLSDRFSAERPKGSFSTLEIQRTEQGDSAMYLCASSPLTGLNEKLFFGSGTQLSVL.

This chain links TRBV28 with TRBJ1-5, with D tentatively TRBD1 (6 bases). The V end was cut by 6 bases, the J end by 4 bases, with 22 bases between. Germline V CDR1 and CDR2: MDHEN, SYDVKM. The CDR3 spans 17 residues. The CDR3 DNA sequence: TGTGCCAGCAGCCAAAATCAGAAAGACAGGAAAAATCAGCCCCAGCATTTT. Translated: CASSQNQKDRKNQPQHF.

The chain combines TRBV24-1 with TRBJ1-2, with a weak D call TRBD1 (5 bases). Germline-derived CDR1 and CDR2 are KGHDR and SFDVKD. V was pared by 4 bases and J by 6 bases, with 17 bases between. This CDR3 comprises 15 residues. The CDR3 nucleotides are TGTGCCACCAGTGACGGGACCCCTGGAGGGGATGGCTACACCTTC. Translation gives CATSDGTPGGDGYTF.

The table lists this clonotype with a few counts. The rearrangement links TRBV24-1 to TRBJ1-5; D not resolved. Germline V lookup: CDR1 KGHDR, CDR2 SFDVKD. With 1 base removed from V and 3 bases from J, the gap between germline ends came to 6 bases. This CDR3 has 14 residues. DNA of the CDR3: TGTGCCACCAGTGATTTATCCATCAATCAGCCCCAGCATTTT. This codes for CATSDLSINQPQHF.

This clonotype was detected ten times or more. This chain connects TRBV29-1 to TRBJ1-2, with D unresolved. This CDR3 spans 11 amino acids. Trimming took 1 base from V and 8 from J, leaving 8 bases between them. Looked up from germline, CDR1 is SQVTM and CDR2 is ANQGSEA. The CDR3 sequence: CSVEAAKGYTF. CDR3 DNA: TGCAGCGTTGAAGCTGCCAAGGGCTACACCTTC.

This clonotype has ten or more counts. V gene TRBV7-7 combines with J gene TRBJ1-1; D is unclear. In germline, CDR1 is SSHAT, CDR2 FNYEAQ (reference sequence). V gave up 1 base and J gave up 5 bases, with 11 bases separating them. The CDR3 spans 14 residues. CDR3 sequence reads: CASSLVLVRTEAFF. In DNA, the CDR3 is TGTGCCAGCAGCTTAGTGTTGGTTCGGACTGAAGCTTTCTTT.

This clonotype was seen at least ten times. The rearrangement links TRBV6-1 to TRBJ2-5, with a tentative D call TRBD2 (6 bases). V was clipped by 6 bases and J by 2 bases, with 13 bases between them. The CDR3 runs to 14 residues. CDR1 is MNHNS, CDR2 SASEGT, per germline. The CDR3 nucleotides read TGTGCCAGCAGCCTTCGGGACTCTCAAGAGACCCAGTACTTC. It codes for CASSLRDSQETQYF.

This clonotype occurred many times. This sequence joins TRBV12-3 or TRBV12-4 and TRBJ2-3; no clear D. This CDR3 contains 11 residues. V lost 5 bases and J 3 bases, leaving 3 bases between the germline ends. CDR3 region: CASSRTDTQYF. The CDR3 DNA is TGTGCCAGCAGTAGAACAGATACGCAGTATTTT.

The V gene is TRBV6-5, the J gene TRBJ2-3; D gene ambiguous. Trimming pared 2 bases from V and 0 bases from J, leaving 12 bases between. This CDR3 has 16 amino acids. Germline V gene sequence: CDR1 MNHEY, CDR2 SVGAGI. CDR3 DNA sequence: TGTGCCAGCAGTTACCTCCAGGTCGCTAGCACAGATACGCAGTATTTT. The encoded protein is CASSYLQVASTDTQYF.

This clonotype was picked up many times. The gene calls are TRBV6-1 and TRBJ1-1, with TRBD1 as a possible D gene (6 bases). Deletions cut 4 bases from V and 1 base from J, with 10 bases between. CDR1 MNHNS and CDR2 SASEGT come from the germline V gene. The CDR3 is 14 amino acids. The CDR3 protein is CASSVLQGNTEAFF. CDR3 coding DNA: TGTGCCAGCAGTGTGTTACAGGGGAACACTGAAGCTTTCTTT.

This clonotype was found many times. This rearrangement joins TRBV12-3 or TRBV12-4 to TRBJ1-3; D remains unclear. The V end lost 3 bases, the J end lost 0 bases, and 9 bases lay between the germline ends. The CDR3 runs 15 residues. The CDR3 DNA is TGTGCCAGCAGTTTTGAGTTTTTCTCTGGAAACACCATATATTTT. This encodes CASSFEFFSGNTIYF.

By sample share, this clonotype is medium-sized (0.01 to 0.1%). The V and J genes are TRBV4-1 and TRBJ2-7, with 9 bases aligning to TRBD1. Germline V lookup: CDR1 MGHRA, CDR2 YSYEKL. The CDR3 runs 15 residues. V dropped 2 bases and J dropped 1; count of bases not matched to a gene: 3. The CDR3, as DNA: TGCGCCAGCAGCCAACCGGGACAGGGTTCCTACGAGCAGTACTTC. The encoded protein is CASSQPGQGSYEQYF.

This clonotype was seen repeatedly, ten times or more. The chain couples TRBV24-1 to TRBJ2-1, with 12 bases matching TRBD2. J lost 8 bases, V lost 4 bases, and 14 bases had no gene match. CDR3 size: 18 residues. The germline V gene encodes CDR1 KGHDR and CDR2 SFDVKD. CDR3 sequence reads: CATSDPPTSGGRSHEQFF. CDR3 DNA sequence: TGTGCCACCAGTGACCCACCGACTAGCGGGGGTAGGAGCCATGAGCAGTTCTTC.

This clonotype was seen at least ten times. This rearrangement joins TRBV20-1 to TRBJ1-2; D gene ambiguous. The CDR3 spans 13 residues. CDR1 is DFQATT and CDR2 is SNEGSKA in the germline V gene (reference sequence). V was pared by 3 bases and J by 7 bases, with 15 bases between. The CDR3 spells CSASQDHRGGYTF. For the CDR3, the DNA is TGCAGTGCTAGCCAGGACCACCGCGGTGGCTACACCTTC.

This clonotype has just a few counts. The J gene is TRBJ2-5, the V gene TRBV6-5; a possible D gene is TRBD2 (5 bases). V was pared by 2 bases and J by 1 base, with 5 bases between. From germline, CDR1 is MNHEY and CDR2 SVGAGI. This CDR3 region has 13 residues. This CDR3 is CASSYRGQETQYF. DNA for the CDR3: TGTGCCAGCAGTTACCGGGGCCAAGAGACCCAGTACTTC.

This clonotype has a count of ten or more. The rearrangement joins TRBV6-2 or TRBV6-3 to TRBJ2-7; 10 bases map to TRBD2. CDR3 length: 14 residues. The germline V gene has CDR1 MNHEY and CDR2 SVGEGT. V was pared by 7 bases and J by 3 bases, with 6 bases of the junction left unmatched. The CDR3: CASTRTSGVYEQYF. The CDR3 DNA sequence: TGTGCCAGCACTAGGACTAGCGGCGTCTACGAGCAGTACTTC.

This clonotype is medium-sized. The rearrangement uses TRBV7-9 and TRBJ2-5, with unresolved D. Germline lookup yields CDR1 SEHNR and CDR2 FQNEAQ (reference sequence). The CDR3 runs to 13 residues. The V and J ends lost 3 bases and 6 bases respectively, with 11 bases between them. In nucleotides, the CDR3 is TGTGCCAGCAGCTTGAACCCGGTTCAGACCCAGTACTTC. This codes for CASSLNPVQTQYF.

This clonotype appeared many times. A junction end diverges from the germline sequence, so it may reflect a read error. The chain recombines TRBV5-1 with TRBJ2-6; maybe TRBD1 (5 bases). CDR3 length: 14 residues. The germline gives CDR1 SGHRS, CDR2 YFSETQ. This CDR3 is CASSFMPGANALTF. The CDR3 nucleotides are TGCGCCAGCAGCTTTATGCCTGGGGCCAACGCCCTGACTTTC.

About this clonotype itself: The junction and the germline gene differ at one end; a read error may be behind it. The gene calls are TRBV6-5 and TRBJ1-1; possibly TRBD1 for D (5 bases). Germline V gene sequence: CDR1 MNHEY, CDR2 SVGAGI. The CDR3 runs to 13 residues. The CDR3 region is CARSYPGTTEAFF. CDR3 DNA sequence: TGTGCCAGGAGTTACCCCGGGACGACTGAAGCTTTCTTT.

This clonotype came up many times. The V and J genes are TRBV11-2 and TRBJ2-2; the D gene is possibly TRBD1 (6 bases). V lost 5 bases and J 1 base, leaving 17 bases between the germline ends. The germline V gene encodes CDR1 SGHAT and CDR2 FQNNGV. CDR3 length equals 17 residues. The CDR3 reads CASSKGQMTMNTGELFF. In nucleotides, the CDR3 is TGTGCCAGCAGCAAGGGACAAATGACCATGAACACCGGGGAGCTGTTTTTT.

This clonotype appeared many times. The chain recombines TRBV5-1 with TRBJ2-2, with no clear D. Trimming removed 0 bases at V and 4 bases at J, with 4 bases between. The CDR3 consists of 13 residues. CDR1 is SGHRS and CDR2 is YFSETQ in the germline V gene. The CDR3 protein is CASSLGGTGELFF. CDR3 in DNA: TGCGCCAGCAGCTTGGGGGGCACCGGGGAGCTGTTTTTT. The full variable domain, rest sourced from reference TRBV5-1 and TRBJ2-2, is KAGVTQTPRYLIKTRGQQVTLSCSPISGHRSVSWYQQTPGQGLQFLFEYFSETQRNKGNFPGRFSGRQFSNSRSEMNVSTLELGDSALYLCASSLGGTGELFFGEGSRLTVL.

This clonotype occurred many times. The rearrangement uses TRBV6-2 or TRBV6-3 and TRBJ2-3; 9 bases are shared with TRBD2. Germline-derived CDR1 and CDR2 are MNHEY and SVGEGT. This CDR3 region has 15 residues. V was clipped by 0 bases and J by 3 bases; unmatched bases: 1. The CDR3 region is CASSYSGLATDTQYF. Here the CDR3 DNA reads TGTGCCAGCAGTTACTCGGGACTAGCAACAGATACGCAGTATTTT.

This clonotype appeared many times. The V call is TRBV5-1, the J call TRBJ2-3; D possibly corresponds to TRBD1 (5 bases). This CDR3 comprises 15 residues. With 2 bases removed from V and 0 bases from J, the gap between germline ends came to 10 bases. CDR1 and CDR2 from the germline V gene are SGHRS and YFSETQ. CDR3 nucleotide sequence: TGCGCCAGCAGCTTTAAGGGGTCTAGCACAGATACGCAGTATTTT. Translation: CASSFKGSSTDTQYF.